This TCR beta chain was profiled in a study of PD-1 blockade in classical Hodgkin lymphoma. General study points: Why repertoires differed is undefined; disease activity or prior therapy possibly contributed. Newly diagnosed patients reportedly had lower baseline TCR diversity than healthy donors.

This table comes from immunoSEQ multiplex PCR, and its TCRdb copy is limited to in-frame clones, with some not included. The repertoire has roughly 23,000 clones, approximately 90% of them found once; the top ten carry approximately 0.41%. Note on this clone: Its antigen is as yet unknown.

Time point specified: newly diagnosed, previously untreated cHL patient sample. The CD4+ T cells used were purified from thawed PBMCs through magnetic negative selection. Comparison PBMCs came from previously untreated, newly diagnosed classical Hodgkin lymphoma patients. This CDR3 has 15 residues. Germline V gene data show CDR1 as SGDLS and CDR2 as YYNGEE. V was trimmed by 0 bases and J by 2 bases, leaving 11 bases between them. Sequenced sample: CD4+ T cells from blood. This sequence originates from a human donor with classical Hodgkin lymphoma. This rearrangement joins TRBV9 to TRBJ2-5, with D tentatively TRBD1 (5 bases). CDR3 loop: CASSVGGRLQETQYF. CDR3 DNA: TGTGCCAGCAGCGTAGGGGGCCGTCTTCAAGAGACCCAGTACTTC. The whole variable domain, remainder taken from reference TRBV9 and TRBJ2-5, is DSGVTQTPKHLITATGQRVTLRCSPRSGDLSVYWYQQSLDQGLQFLIQYYNGEERAKGNILERFSAQQFPDLHSELNLSSLELGDSALYFCASSVGGRLQETQYFGPGTRLLVL.